This T cell receptor (beta chain) is drawn from a study of T cell responses to AZD1222 COVID-19 vaccine. Overall study results and limits: Baseline seropositivity characterized only six AZD1222 recipients. Donors were mostly white British, more females; clonal diversity possibly underestimated. Repertoires were collected only later (after the peak T cell response had occurred). Close to half of all spike-specific TCRs reportedly target regions of the variants that are unmutated.

Germline V lookup: CDR1 LGHNA, CDR2 YNFKEQ. The ends lost 4 bases at V and 3 bases at J; junction bases unmatched: 14. The length of the CDR3 is 18 residues. With respect to this clone: Its antigen remains unidentified.

The table came from immunoSEQ multiplex PCR; TCRdb's copy has only in-frame clones and leaves some out. In the table there are 100,000 or so clones, roughly nine tenths of which are singletons. The chain recombines TRBV4-2 with TRBJ1-5, with 8 bases that match TRBD1. The receptor's source is an adult in good health. Source: peripheral blood, taken on day 0 of AZD1222 vaccination. The CDR3 spells CASSRHPDRDWVNQPQHF. CDR3 DNA: TGTGCCAGCAGCCGACACCCGGACAGGGACTGGGTCAATCAGCCCCAGCATTTT.